The 5 T cell receptor beta chains given below trace back to one sample, sequenced in a study of blood T cell repertoires in COVID-19. The protocol was immunoSEQ multiplex PCR, while the TCRdb copy is restricted to in-frame clones and leaves out a portion. This table holds some 240,000 clones, around nine tenths found once. The sequencing sample was made of peripheral blood. The receptor set was obtained from a man aged 60-69 years who had recovered from COVID-19.

The chain couples TRBV20-1 to TRBJ2-5; 7 nucleotides agree with TRBD2. CDR1 is DFQATT and CDR2 is SNEGSKA in the germline V gene (reference sequence). V lost 3 bases, J lost 5 bases, and 9 bases stayed unmatched. CDR3 length: 14 residues. CDR3 amino acids: CSASGGRAQETQYF. The CDR3 coding sequence is TGCAGTGCTAGTGGGGGGAGGGCCCAGGAGACCCAGTACTTC.

This clone was seen only once. This sequence joins TRBV12-3 or TRBV12-4 and TRBJ2-2; no clear D. V was clipped by 8 bases and J by 5 bases, with 12 bases between them. This CDR3 region has 13 residues. The CDR3 DNA follows: TGTGCCAGCCGACGGGTAGAAACCGGGGAGCTGTTTTTT. Its protein product is CASRRVETGELFF.

The chain has TRBV19 and TRBJ1-1; 7 bases align to TRBD1. Germline-derived CDR1 and CDR2 are LNHDA and SQIVND (reference sequence). J was trimmed by 3 bases and V by 3 bases; bases with no gene match: 10. The length of the CDR3 is 16 residues. The CDR3 protein is CASSMLAYRGDTEAFF. Here the CDR3 DNA reads TGTGCCAGTAGTATGTTGGCCTACAGGGGTGACACTGAAGCTTTCTTT.

This clone has just one count. J is TRBJ2-5 and V is TRBV7-2, with 7 bases fitting TRBD1. This CDR3 is 18 amino acids long. Looked up from germline, CDR1 is SGHTA and CDR2 is FQGNSA. Trimming cost V 6 bases and J 4 bases; bases outside gene matches: 20. CDR3 bases: TGTGCCAGCAGTTATACACAGGTCAGGGGGTTAAGGTCAGAGACCCAGTACTTC. Translating gives CASSYTQVRGLRSETQYF.

The chain carries TRBV6-5 and TRBJ2-7, with 7 positions matching TRBD1. CDR1 is MNHEY and CDR2 is SVGAGI in the germline V gene. The CDR3 loop spans 13 amino acids. The junction had 3 bases not matched to a gene; V was cut back by 6 bases and J by 1 base. CDR3 loop: CASRRTGSYEQYF. For the CDR3, the DNA is TGTGCCAGCAGACGGACAGGTTCCTACGAGCAGTACTTC.